This T cell receptor (beta chain) was sequenced for a study of cytomegalovirus exposure and HLA in healthy donors. Background on the study: Genetic ancestry analysis placed under 90% of the 300 to 500 donors that were genotyped in the Caucasian-associated cluster. General study results and limits: In a later analysis, V- and J-gene trimming of beta chains associated with a DCLRE1C missense variant, replicated independently. Most TCR sequences were seen very rarely across donors, but some public TCRs occurred in many.

V was clipped by 0 bases and J by 6 bases, with 12 bases between them. Germline-derived CDR1 and CDR2 are SGHRS and YFSETQ. CDR3 length: 14 amino acids. The PCR had 60 Vbeta and 13 Jbeta primers. Only in-frame clones appear in the TCRdb table, and some are missing; sequencing was by immunoSEQ multiplex PCR. The sample carries roughly 150,000 clones, around 85% recorded once. Concerning this clone itself: Its antigen is unidentified.

This chain joins TRBV5-1 and TRBJ1-2; D is unclear. This receptor was identified in a boy between 2 and 10 years old in good health and CMV-seronegative. Sequences were obtained from PBMCs. CDR3 sequence: CASSLERGSNGYTF. The CDR3 DNA sequence: TGCGCCAGCAGCTTGGAACGGGGATCAAATGGCTACACCTTC.